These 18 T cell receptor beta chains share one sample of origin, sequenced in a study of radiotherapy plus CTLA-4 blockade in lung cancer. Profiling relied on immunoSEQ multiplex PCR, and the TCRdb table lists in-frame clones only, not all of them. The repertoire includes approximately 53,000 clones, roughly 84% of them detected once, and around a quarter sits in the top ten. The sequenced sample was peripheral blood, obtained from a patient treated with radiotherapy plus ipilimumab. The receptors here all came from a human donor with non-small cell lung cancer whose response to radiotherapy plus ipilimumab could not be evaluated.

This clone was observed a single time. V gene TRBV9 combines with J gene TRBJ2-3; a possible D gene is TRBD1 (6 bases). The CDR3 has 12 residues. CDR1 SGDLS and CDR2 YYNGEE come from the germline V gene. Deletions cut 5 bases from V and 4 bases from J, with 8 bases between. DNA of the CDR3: TGTGCCAGCAGTAGGGGGTCAGATACGCAGTATTTT. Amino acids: CASSRGSDTQYF.

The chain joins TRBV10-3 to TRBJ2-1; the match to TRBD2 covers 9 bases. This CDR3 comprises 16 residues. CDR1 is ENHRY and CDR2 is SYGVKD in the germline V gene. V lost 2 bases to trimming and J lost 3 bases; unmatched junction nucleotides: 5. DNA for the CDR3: TGTGCCATCAGTGAGGCGGGAGGGCCCGTCTACAATGAGCAGTTCTTC. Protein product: CAISEAGGPVYNEQFF.

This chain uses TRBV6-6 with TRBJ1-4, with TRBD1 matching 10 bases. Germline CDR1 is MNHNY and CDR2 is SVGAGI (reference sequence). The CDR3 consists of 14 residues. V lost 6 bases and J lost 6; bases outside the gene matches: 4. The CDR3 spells CASSPTGGYEKLFF. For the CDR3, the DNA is TGTGCCAGCAGCCCGACAGGGGGCTATGAAAAACTGTTTTTT.

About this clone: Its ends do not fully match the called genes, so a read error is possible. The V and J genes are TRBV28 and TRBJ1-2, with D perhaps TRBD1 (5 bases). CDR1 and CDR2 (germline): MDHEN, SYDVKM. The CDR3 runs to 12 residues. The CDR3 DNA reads TGTGCCAGCAGTGATAGAGGCGGGGCCCGCATCTTC. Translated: CASSDRGGARIF.

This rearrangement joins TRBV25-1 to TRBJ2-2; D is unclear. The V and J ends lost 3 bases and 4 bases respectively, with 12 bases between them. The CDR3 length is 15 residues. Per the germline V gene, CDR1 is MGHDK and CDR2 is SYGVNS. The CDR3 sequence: CASSDRRVSTGELFF. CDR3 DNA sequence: TGTGCCAGCAGTGACCGACGGGTCTCCACCGGGGAGCTGTTTTTT.

The CDR3 region has the DNA TGTGCCAGCAGTGAACGAAGCGGCGAGACCGCGCAGTATTTT. Its protein is CASSERSGETAQYF. This chain joins TRBV25-1 and TRBJ2-3; TRBD2 might be the D (5 bases). Per germline, CDR1 MGHDK and CDR2 SYGVNS. V was clipped by 2 bases and J by 10 bases, with 16 bases between them. The CDR3 runs 14 residues.

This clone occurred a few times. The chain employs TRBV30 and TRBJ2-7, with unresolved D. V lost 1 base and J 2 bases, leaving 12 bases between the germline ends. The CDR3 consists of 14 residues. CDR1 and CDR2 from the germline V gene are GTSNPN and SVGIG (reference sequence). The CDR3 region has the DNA TGTGCCTGGAGTGGTGAAGCTACGGCCTACGAGCAGTACTTC. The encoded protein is CAWSGEATAYEQYF.

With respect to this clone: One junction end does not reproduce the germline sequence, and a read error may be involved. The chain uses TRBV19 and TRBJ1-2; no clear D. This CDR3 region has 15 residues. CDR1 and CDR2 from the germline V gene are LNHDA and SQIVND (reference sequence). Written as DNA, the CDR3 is TGTGCCGGTAGTTCACATTCTGAGGCGGTATATGGCTACACCTTC. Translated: CAGSSHSEAVYGYTF.

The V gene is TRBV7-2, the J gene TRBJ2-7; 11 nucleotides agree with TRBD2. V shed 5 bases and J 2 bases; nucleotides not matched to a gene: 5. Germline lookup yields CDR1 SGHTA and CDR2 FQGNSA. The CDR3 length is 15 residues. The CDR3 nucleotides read TGTGCCAGCAGCCCTACTAGCGGGAGTACCTACGAGCAGTACTTC. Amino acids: CASSPTSGSTYEQYF.

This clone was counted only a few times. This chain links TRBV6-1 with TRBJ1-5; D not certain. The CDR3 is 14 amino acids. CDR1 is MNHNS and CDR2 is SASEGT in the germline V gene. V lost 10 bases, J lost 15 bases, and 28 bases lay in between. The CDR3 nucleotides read TGTGCCACATCCTCCGACAACTGGAAGTCCGCTCGGCATTTT. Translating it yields CATSSDNWKSARHF.

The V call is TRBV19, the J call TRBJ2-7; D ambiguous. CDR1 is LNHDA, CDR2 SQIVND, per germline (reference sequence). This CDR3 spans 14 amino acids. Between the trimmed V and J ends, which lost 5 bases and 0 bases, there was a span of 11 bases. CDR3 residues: CASSALGSSYEQYF. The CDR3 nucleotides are TGTGCCAGTAGTGCTCTCGGTAGCTCCTACGAGCAGTACTTC.

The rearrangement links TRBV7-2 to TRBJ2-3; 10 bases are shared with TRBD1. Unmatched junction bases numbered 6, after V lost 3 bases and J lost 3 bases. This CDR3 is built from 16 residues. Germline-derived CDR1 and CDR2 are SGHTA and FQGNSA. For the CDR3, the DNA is TGTGCCAGCAGCTTTCGGACAGGGGGTAAGACAGATACGCAGTATTTT. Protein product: CASSFRTGGKTDTQYF.

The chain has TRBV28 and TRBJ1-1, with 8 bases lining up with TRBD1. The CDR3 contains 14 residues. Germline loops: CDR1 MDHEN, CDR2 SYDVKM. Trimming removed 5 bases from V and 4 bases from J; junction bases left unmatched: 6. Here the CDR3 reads CASSPGGWGTEAFF. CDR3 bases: TGTGCCAGCAGTCCAGGGGGCTGGGGCACTGAAGCTTTCTTT.

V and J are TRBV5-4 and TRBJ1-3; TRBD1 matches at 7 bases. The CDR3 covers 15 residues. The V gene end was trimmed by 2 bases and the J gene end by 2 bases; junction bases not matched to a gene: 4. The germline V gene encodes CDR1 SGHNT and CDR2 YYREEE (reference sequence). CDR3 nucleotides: TGTGCCAGCAGCTTATCGACAGGGCCTGGAAACACCATATATTTT. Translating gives CASSLSTGPGNTIYF.

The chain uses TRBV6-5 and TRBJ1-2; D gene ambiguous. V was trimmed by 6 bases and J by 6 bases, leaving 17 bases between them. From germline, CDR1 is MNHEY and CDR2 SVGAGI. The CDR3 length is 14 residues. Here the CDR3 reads CASSLDALGDGYTF. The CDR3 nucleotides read TGTGCCAGCAGCTTAGATGCTCTAGGCGATGGCTACACCTTC.

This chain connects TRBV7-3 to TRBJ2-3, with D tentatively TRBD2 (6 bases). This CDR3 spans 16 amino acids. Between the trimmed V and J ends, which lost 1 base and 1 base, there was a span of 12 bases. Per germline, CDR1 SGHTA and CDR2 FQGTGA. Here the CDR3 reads CASSLSRASGTDTQYF. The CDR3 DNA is TGTGCCAGCAGCTTAAGTCGAGCTAGCGGCACAGATACGCAGTATTTT.

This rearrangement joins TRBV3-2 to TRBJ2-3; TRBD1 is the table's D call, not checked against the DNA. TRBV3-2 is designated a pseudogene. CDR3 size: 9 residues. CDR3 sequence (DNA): TGTGCCAGCCGGGACAGCGGGTATTTT. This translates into CASRDSGYF.

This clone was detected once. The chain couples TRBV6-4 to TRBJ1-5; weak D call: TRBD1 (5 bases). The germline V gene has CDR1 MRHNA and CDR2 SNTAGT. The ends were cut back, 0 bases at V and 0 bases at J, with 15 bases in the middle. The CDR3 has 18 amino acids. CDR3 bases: TGTGCCAGCAGTGACTCCGGCCGACAGAGTTATAGCAATCAGCCCCAGCATTTT. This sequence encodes CASSDSGRQSYSNQPQHF.